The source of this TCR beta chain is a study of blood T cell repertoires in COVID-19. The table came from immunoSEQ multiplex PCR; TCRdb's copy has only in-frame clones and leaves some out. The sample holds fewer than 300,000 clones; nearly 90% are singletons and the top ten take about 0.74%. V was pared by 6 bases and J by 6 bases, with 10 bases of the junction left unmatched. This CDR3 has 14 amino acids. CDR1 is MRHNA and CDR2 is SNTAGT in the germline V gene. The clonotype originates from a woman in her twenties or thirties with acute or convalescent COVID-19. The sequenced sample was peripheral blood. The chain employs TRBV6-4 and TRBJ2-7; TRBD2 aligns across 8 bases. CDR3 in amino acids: CASSELAGSGEQYF. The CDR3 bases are TGTGCCAGCAGCGAGTTAGCGGGATCTGGCGAGCAGTACTTC.